This record looks at one T cell receptor beta chain sequence and its context. Its antigen remains unknown. The data are from a study of cytomegalovirus exposure and HLA in healthy donors. The PCR had 60 Vbeta and 13 Jbeta primers. Only in-frame clones appear in the TCRdb table, and some are missing; sequencing was by immunoSEQ multiplex PCR. The sample holds about 130,000 clones, 65% to 70% seen once. The germline CDR1 and CDR2 sequences are KGHSH and LQKENI. This CDR3 is 16 amino acids long. Trimming removed 3 bases from V and 1 base from J, with 13 bases in between. General study points: Productive rates of about 90% or about 30% were seen for most TCR beta V segments in an earlier analysis. Analysis was performed later, and it showed HLA-associated TCR beta chains to be more clonally expanded than equally common others.

The specimen sequenced was PBMCs. The source of this sequence is a human donor in good health. This chain joins TRBV18 and TRBJ1-5; no definite D call. CDR3 coding DNA: TGTGCCAGCTCACCGCAAAACGAGAGGAGCAATCAGCCCCAGCATTTT. Amino acids: CASSPQNERSNQPQHF.